This paragraph covers one TCR beta chain sequence. As yet, its antigen is unknown. V lost 4 bases to trimming and J lost 3 bases; unmatched junction nucleotides: 6. CDR3 size: 15 residues. TCRdb re-analysed the RT-PCR reads in MiXCR, keeping a single row per CDR3 protein. The sample shows around 850,000 distinct CDR3 sequences, roughly 20% of them seen only once. The sample is drawn from a study of response to subunit inactivated influenza vaccine. General study results and limits: Authors proposed each seasonal influenza vaccination draws in few new T cells.

The V and J genes are TRBV12-3 or TRBV12-4 and TRBJ2-3; 8 bases line up with TRBD1. The receptor was isolated from a man aged 45-65 years who received an inactivated influenza vaccine. This material consisted of PBMCs from blood, taken approximately 5 days after vaccination. The CDR3 loop reads CASSSQGARTDTQYF. The CDR3 region has the DNA TGTGCCAGCAGTTCCCAGGGGGCGCGAACAGATACGCAGTATTTT.